The clone carrying this T cell receptor (beta chain) was observed a handful of times. Its antigen remains unknown. Sequencing used immunoSEQ multiplex PCR; TCRdb keeps in-frame clones, though not all of them. The sample contains 57,000 or so clones, around 83% of which appear only once. The source of the sample is a study of T cell responses to AZD1222 COVID-19 vaccine. Regarding the study as a whole: Vaccination with two AZD1222 doses was followed by a rise in Spike-specific TCR breadth and depth.

Sequenced here: peripheral blood, sampled on day 0 of MenACWY control vaccination. The clonotype was recovered from an adult in good health.

CDR3 DNA: TGTGCCAGCAGCGTAGGTGAGGGTAGGGTCACTGAAGCTTTCTTT. As protein: CASSVGEGRVTEAFF. This chain connects TRBV9 to TRBJ1-1; no firm D call. This CDR3 comprises 15 residues. Trimming took off 0 bases at V and 4 bases at J, with 13 bases between the two ends. Germline V gene sequence: CDR1 SGDLS, CDR2 YYNGEE.